Sequencing of this T cell receptor (beta chain) was carried out in a study of T-cell memory formation after mild COVID-19. Overall study context: TCR clusters were largely donor specific.

This clonotype was seen only a few times. The antigen remains undetermined. TCRdb itself ran the 5' RACE reads through MiXCR, one entry per CDR3 protein. The sample yields 350,000 to 500,000 distinct CDR3 sequences, more than 15% seen once. Findings of the study overall: Detection of some responders pre-infection suggested pre-existing cross-reactive memory T cells participated. CD8+ contracting clones occupied EMRA, while CD4+ ones occupied mainly CM and EM.

Trimming shortened V by 6 bases and J by 4 bases, and 15 bases separated the two germline ends. This CDR3 is built from 14 residues. Germline CDR1 SEHNR, CDR2 FQNEAQ (reference sequence). The material sequenced was PBMCs or a T cell subset sorted from them (not recorded which). The chain has TRBV7-9 and TRBJ2-5, with D perhaps matching TRBD2 (6 bases). The receptor was derived from a man between 18 and 35 years old who had mild COVID-19 (a few samples of this study predate the infection). Cell type and time point are not known. The CDR3 DNA is TGTGCCAGCAGGGGAGCAGGGAGGAGAGAGACCCAGTACTTC. Protein product: CASRGAGRRETQYF.